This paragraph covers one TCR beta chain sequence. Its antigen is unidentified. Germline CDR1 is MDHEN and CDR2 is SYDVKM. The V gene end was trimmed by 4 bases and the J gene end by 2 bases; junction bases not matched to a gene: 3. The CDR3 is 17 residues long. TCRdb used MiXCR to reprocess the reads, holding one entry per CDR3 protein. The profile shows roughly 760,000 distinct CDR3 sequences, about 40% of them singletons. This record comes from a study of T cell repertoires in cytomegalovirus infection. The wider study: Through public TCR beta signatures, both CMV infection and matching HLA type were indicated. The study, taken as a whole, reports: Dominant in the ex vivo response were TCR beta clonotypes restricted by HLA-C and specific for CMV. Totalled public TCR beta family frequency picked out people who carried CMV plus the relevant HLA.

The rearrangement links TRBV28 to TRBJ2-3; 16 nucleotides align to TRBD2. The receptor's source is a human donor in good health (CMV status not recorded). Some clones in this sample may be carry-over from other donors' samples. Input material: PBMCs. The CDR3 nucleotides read TGTGCCAGCAGTTGGGGACTAGCGGGAGGGAACACAGATACGCAGTATTTT. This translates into CASSWGLAGGNTDTQYF.